Sequencing of this T cell receptor beta chain was carried out in a study of OX40 agonist ivuxolimab in advanced cancers. Study outcomes and limitations: On average, a greater number of expanded clones characterised CD8+ T cells relative to CD4+. Part of the nonresponder group also had normalized T-cell clonal expansion that was low. At 0.1 to 3.0 mg/kg, CD4+ and CD8+ blood T cells expanded clonally by week 6. Low clonal expansion, among the lowest seen, marked partial responders at 0.1-3.0 mg/kg.

Notes on this clone: The antigen is not known.

Some clones are missing from TCRdb's copy, which holds only in-frame ones; the method was immunoSEQ multiplex PCR. The table records approximately 20,000 clones, around 85% of them present only once. This CDR3 has 14 residues. The germline CDR1 and CDR2 sequences are SGHAT and FQDESV (reference sequence). Deletions cut 1 base from V and 6 bases from J, with 12 bases between. Specimen: CD4+ or CD8+ T cells sorted from blood, collected in a trial of the OX40 agonist ivuxolimab. The V call is TRBV11-1, the J call TRBJ1-1, with D possibly TRBD1 on 6 matching bases. The TCR was taken from an adult with an advanced solid tumor such as melanoma, head and neck, liver or kidney cancer. The CDR3 region is CASSLVQGKSEAFF. The CDR3 DNA reads TGTGCCAGCAGCTTAGTCCAGGGGAAATCTGAAGCTTTCTTT.